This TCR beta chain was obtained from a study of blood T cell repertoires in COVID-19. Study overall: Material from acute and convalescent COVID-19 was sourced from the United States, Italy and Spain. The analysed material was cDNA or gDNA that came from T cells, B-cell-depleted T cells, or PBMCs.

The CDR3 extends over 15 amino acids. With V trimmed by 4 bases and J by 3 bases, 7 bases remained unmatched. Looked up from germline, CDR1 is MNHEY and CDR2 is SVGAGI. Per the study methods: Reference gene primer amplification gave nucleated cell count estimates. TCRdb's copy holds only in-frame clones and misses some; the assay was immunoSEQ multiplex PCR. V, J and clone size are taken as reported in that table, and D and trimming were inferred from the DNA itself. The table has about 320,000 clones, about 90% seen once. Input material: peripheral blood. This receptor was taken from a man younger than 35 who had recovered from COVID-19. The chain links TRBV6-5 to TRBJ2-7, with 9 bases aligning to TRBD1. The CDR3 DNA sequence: TGTGCCAGCAGTTCCAGGACAGGGGCCATCTACGAGCAGTACTTC. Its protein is CASSSRTGAIYEQYF.